This T cell receptor beta chain is drawn from a study of PD-1 blockade in classical Hodgkin lymphoma. The study's findings and limits: TCR diversity at baseline was reported to be reduced in newly diagnosed patients relative to healthy donors.

Libraries were prepared by immunoSEQ multiplex PCR; TCRdb keeps only in-frame clonotypes and omits some of them. The sample includes some 100,000 clones, around 90% of them seen just once. On this clone itself: The antigen is unknown.

This CDR3 spans 16 amino acids. Trimming removed 4 bases from V and 4 bases from J; junction bases left unmatched: 6. Germline CDR1 reads SGHRS; CDR2 reads YFSETQ. Each patient relapsed following autologous stem cell transplantation, and prior brentuximab vedotin exposure differed. The sequence was collected from a human donor with classical Hodgkin lymphoma. The sample consisted of peripheral blood mononuclear cells (PBMCs), taken at baseline. The chain is built from TRBV5-1 and TRBJ2-5; 14 nucleotides line up with TRBD2. CDR3 coding DNA: TGCGCCAGCAGCCAGACTAGCGGGAGGGCGGGAGAGACCCAGTACTTC. As protein: CASSQTSGRAGETQYF.